This TCR beta chain is from a study of cytomegalovirus exposure and HLA in healthy donors. For the study at large: T cells numbering some 170 million yielded 117 million unique TCR beta sequences in an earlier analysis. Findings of the study overall: Analysis performed later found roughly 17,000 TCR beta sequences associated with HLA alleles at 0.05 false discovery rate. Owing to their indistinguishability, certain V segments, notably TRBV6-2 and TRBV6-3, were excluded.

This clone has a single count. Its antigen is as yet unknown. V lost 5 bases and J lost 2, with 8 bases in between. Germline V gene data show CDR1 as MGHRA and CDR2 as YSYEKL. This CDR3 region has 13 residues. Primers: 60 Vbeta forward and 13 Jbeta reverse. Using immunoSEQ multiplex PCR, the repertoire was profiled, and TCRdb retains in-frame clones only, with some absent. The top ten hold roughly 3% of the sample, which has more than 80,000 clones, about 64% seen once. This TCR was recovered from a female donor in good health and CMV-seronegative. The chain uses TRBV4-1 and TRBJ2-3; no reliable D call. The sequenced material came from PBMCs. This chain's CDR3 is CASSERVTDTQYF. For the CDR3, the DNA is TGCGCCAGCAGCGAACGGGTCACAGATACGCAGTATTTT.